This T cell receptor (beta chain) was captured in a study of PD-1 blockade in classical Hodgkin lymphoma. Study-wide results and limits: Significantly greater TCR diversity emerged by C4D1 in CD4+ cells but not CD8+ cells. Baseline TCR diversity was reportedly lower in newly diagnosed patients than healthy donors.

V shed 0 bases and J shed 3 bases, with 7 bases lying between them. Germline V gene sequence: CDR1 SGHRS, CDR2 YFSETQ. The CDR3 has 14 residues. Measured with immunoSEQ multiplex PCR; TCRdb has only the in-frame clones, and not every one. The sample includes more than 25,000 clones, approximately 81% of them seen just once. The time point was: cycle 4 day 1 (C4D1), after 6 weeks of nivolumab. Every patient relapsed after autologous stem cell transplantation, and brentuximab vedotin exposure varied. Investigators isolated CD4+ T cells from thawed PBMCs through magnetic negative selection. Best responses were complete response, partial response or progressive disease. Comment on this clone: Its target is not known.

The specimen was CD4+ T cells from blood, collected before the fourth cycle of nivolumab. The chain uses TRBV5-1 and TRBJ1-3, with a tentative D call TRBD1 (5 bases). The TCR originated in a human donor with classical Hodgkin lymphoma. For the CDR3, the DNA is TGCGCCAGCAGCTTGGACAGGTTTGGAAACACCATATATTTT. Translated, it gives CASSLDRFGNTIYF. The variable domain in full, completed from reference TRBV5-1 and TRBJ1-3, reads KAGVTQTPRYLIKTRGQQVTLSCSPISGHRSVSWYQQTPGQGLQFLFEYFSETQRNKGNFPGRFSGRQFSNSRSEMNVSTLELGDSALYLCASSLDRFGNTIYFGEGSWLTVV.